These 20 T cell receptor beta chains share one sample of origin, sequenced in a study of regulatory T cells in long-lasting Graves disease. This sample's time point: newly diagnosed GD, antithyroid drugs for less than 3 months. Researchers made the TCR library from RNA that was extracted from PBMCs. CDR3 regions were amplified by Arm-PCR using iRepertoire HTBI primers to build TCR beta libraries. MiXCR was run by TCRdb on the multiplex PCR reads, yielding one entry per CDR3 protein. This table holds 500,000 to 700,000 distinct CDR3 sequences, less than 20% found once. The sample was also linked to a second study, of T cells in Graves' hyperthyroidism and ophthalmopathy.

The sequences come from peripheral blood mononuclear cells (PBMCs), collected at new diagnosis, from a patient treated with antithyroid drugs. The receptors come from a woman younger than 45 with Graves disease.

This clonotype was counted only a few times. The V and J genes are TRBV19 and TRBJ2-7, with a tentative D call TRBD1 (5 bases). The germline V and J ends were trimmed by 6 bases and 1 base, with 16 bases remaining between them. The CDR3 covers 15 residues. Germline loops: CDR1 LNHDA, CDR2 SQIVND (reference sequence). The chain's CDR3 is CASRQNRLLSYEQYF. The CDR3 nucleotides are TGTGCCAGTAGACAAAACAGGTTACTATCCTACGAGCAGTACTTC.

The sample holds a few counts of this clonotype. The gene calls are TRBV27 and TRBJ2-3, with D tentatively TRBD1 (6 bases). Looked up from germline, CDR1 is MNHEY and CDR2 is SMNVEV (reference sequence). CDR3 length: 16 residues. Trimming took 5 bases from V and 3 from J, leaving 18 bases between them. The CDR3 nucleotides are TGTGCCAGCAGTGTAAGACAGGCGGCTGGGACAGATACGCAGTATTTT. Protein: CASSVRQAAGTDTQYF.

Points on this clonotype: This is likely an artifact of a read error, given a far larger clone one base away. The V call is TRBV7-2, the J call TRBJ1-2; D is unresolved. This CDR3 is built from 16 residues. Germline assignment: CDR1 SGHTA and CDR2 FQGNSA. V dropped 6 bases and J dropped 6 bases, with 23 bases sitting between them. CDR3 DNA sequence: TGTGCCAGCAGTTTACGGTCCGGGCGCAACCTAGATGGCTACACCTTC. Translation gives CASSLRSGRNLDGYTF. Using reference TRBV7-2 and TRBJ1-2 for the parts outside the CDR3, the full variable domain is GAGVSQSPSNKVTEKGKDVELRCDPISGHTALYWYRQSLGQGLEFLIYFQGNSAPDKSGLPSDRFSAERTGGSVSTLTIQRTQQEDSAVYLCASSLRSGRNLDGYTFGSGTRLTVV.

V usage is TRBV24-1 and J usage is TRBJ2-7; D not certain. Germline V gene data show CDR1 as KGHDR and CDR2 as SFDVKD. The CDR3 is 15 residues long. Trimming took 3 bases from V and 6 from J, leaving 17 bases between them. The CDR3 region has the DNA TGTGCCACCAGTGATCCCCCTCCGAGTTCCGGCGAGCAGTACTTC. It codes for CATSDPPPSSGEQYF.

The V call is TRBV7-9, the J call TRBJ2-1; D is unresolved. V shed 5 bases and J shed 6 bases, with 8 bases lying between them. This CDR3 has 12 amino acids. CDR1 and CDR2 from the germline V gene are SEHNR and FQNEAQ (reference sequence). The DNA of the CDR3 is TGTGCCAGCAGCCTAATAGGCAATGAGCAGTTCTTC. This translates into CASSLIGNEQFF.

This clonotype was counted ten times or more. The rearrangement links TRBV2 to TRBJ2-3; no firm D call. Germline CDR1 is SNHLY and CDR2 is FYNNEI. With 6 bases removed from V and 0 bases from J, the gap between germline ends came to 10 bases. The CDR3 is made up of 14 amino acids. DNA of the CDR3: TGTGCCAGCAGCCCCCTGGCTAGCACAGATACGCAGTATTTT. Translated, it gives CASSPLASTDTQYF.

This clonotype was seen many times. This chain uses TRBV13 with TRBJ2-1; 8 nucleotides agree with TRBD2. V was clipped by 5 bases and J by 4 bases; unmatched bases: 7. The CDR3 spans 15 residues. Germline CDR1 PRHDT, CDR2 FYEKMQ (reference sequence). CDR3: CASSRRTSPYNEQFF. In nucleotides, the CDR3 is TGTGCCAGCAGCCGACGGACTAGCCCTTACAATGAGCAGTTCTTC.

This chain joins TRBV30 and TRBJ2-4, with D hard to call. The germline gives CDR1 GTSNPN, CDR2 SVGIG (reference sequence). Trimming removed 2 bases at V and 5 bases at J, with 16 bases between. The CDR3 runs to 15 residues. CDR3 region: CAWSPGSVGQNIQYF. The CDR3 nucleotides read TGTGCCTGGAGTCCTGGCAGCGTCGGCCAAAACATTCAGTACTTC.

With respect to this clonotype: It may be a read error: a sequence one base away is much more abundant. DNA of the CDR3: TGTGCCAGCGTGGGAGGGGGCAGGCTCTACACCTTC. Translation gives CASVGGGRLYTF. The chain recombines TRBV28 with TRBJ1-2, with 7 bases lining up with TRBD1. Germline V gene data show CDR1 as MDHEN and CDR2 as SYDVKM. This CDR3 contains 12 residues. Trimming removed 8 bases from V and 10 bases from J; junction bases left unmatched: 10.

The gene calls are TRBV5-4 and TRBJ1-6; the match to TRBD1 covers 10 bases. J gave up 12 bases and V 4 bases, and 4 bases lay outside the gene matches. CDR1 is SGHNT and CDR2 is YYREEE in the germline V gene (reference sequence). The CDR3 sequence is 13 residues long. CDR3 sequence: CASSPGQGGPLHF. The CDR3 DNA reads as TGTGCCAGCAGCCCTGGACAGGGGGGACCCCTCCACTTT.

CDR3 residues: CSARDRLMLGELFF. DNA for the CDR3: TGCAGTGCTAGAGACAGGTTAATGCTCGGGGAGCTGTTTTTT. The chain links TRBV20-1 to TRBJ2-2; D is unresolved. The CDR3 runs to 14 residues. From germline, CDR1 is DFQATT and CDR2 SNEGSKA (reference sequence). V lost 0 bases and J 7 bases, leaving 12 bases between the germline ends.

This CDR3 is CASSVGTLDTEAFF. The CDR3 DNA sequence: TGTGCCAGCAGCGTAGGCACACTGGACACTGAAGCTTTCTTT. V and J are TRBV9 and TRBJ1-1; D uncertain. The ends were cut back, 0 bases at V and 3 bases at J, with 9 bases in the middle. In germline, CDR1 is SGDLS, CDR2 YYNGEE. The CDR3 contains 14 residues.

This clonotype appeared many times. This chain connects TRBV12-5 to TRBJ1-1; 9 bases are shared with TRBD1. Germline loops: CDR1 LGHNT, CDR2 FRNRAP. This CDR3 region has 14 residues. The V and J ends lost 6 bases and 6 bases, in that order; junction bases with no gene match: 8. CDR3 nucleotides: TGTGCTAGTGGCTCCGGGACAGGGATGGCTGAAGCTTTCTTT. This translates into CASGSGTGMAEAFF.

V is TRBV12-3 or TRBV12-4 and J is TRBJ2-3; D is possibly TRBD1 or TRBD2 (6 bases each). The CDR3 runs to 14 residues. Trimming cost V 6 bases and J 0 bases, with 10 bases left between them. CDR3 nucleotide sequence: TGTGCCAGCAGACAGGGACTTAGCACAGATACGCAGTATTTT. Protein product: CASRQGLSTDTQYF.

This chain uses TRBV7-9 with TRBJ1-2, with D uncertain. Germline CDR1 and CDR2: SEHNR and FQNEAQ (reference sequence). This CDR3 is 13 amino acids long. Trimming removed 5 bases at V and 4 bases at J, with 11 bases between. CDR3 region: CASSLEDGYGYTF. In nucleotides, the CDR3 is TGTGCCAGCAGCCTCGAGGACGGCTATGGCTACACCTTC.

This clonotype appeared many times. DNA of the CDR3: TGTGCCAGCAGTTTCTGGCTGACCGCTTCCTACAATGAGCAGTTCTTC. Translating it yields CASSFWLTASYNEQFF. The chain joins TRBV27 to TRBJ2-1; D remains ambiguous. This CDR3 comprises 16 residues. The germline V gene has CDR1 MNHEY and CDR2 SMNVEV (reference sequence). With 3 bases removed from V and 1 base from J, the gap between germline ends came to 13 bases.

This clonotype was seen more than once but under ten times. The chain joins TRBV3-1 to TRBJ1-2; TRBD1 matches at 7 bases. This CDR3 is 14 amino acids long. After removal of 2 bases from V and 6 bases from J, the junction contained 6 bases not matched to a gene. The germline CDR1 and CDR2 sequences are LGHDT and YNNKEL (reference sequence). CDR3 nucleotides: TGTGCCAGCAGCCAATTGGTCAGGGGGGATGGCTACACCTTC. This codes for CASSQLVRGDGYTF.

There are a few counts of this clonotype. The chain has TRBV27 and TRBJ2-7; the match to TRBD2 covers 9 bases. CDR1 and CDR2 (germline): MNHEY, SMNVEV (reference sequence). This CDR3 is 15 amino acids long. Trimming at V came to 3 bases and at J to 0 bases, leaving 3 bases not matched to a gene. CDR3 bases: TGTGCCAGCAGTTTTAGCGGGAGAGTCTCCTACGAGCAGTACTTC. Protein product: CASSFSGRVSYEQYF.

This clonotype was observed a handful of times. Here the CDR3 omits its conserved ending phenylalanine or tryptophan, so a read error is the likely source. Because the CDR3's place on the DNA is in doubt, the DNA is left out and the CDR3 is given as listed by TCRdb. This rearrangement joins TRBV7-4 to TRBJ2-1; TRBD2 is taken as the D call from the table, unchecked against the DNA. The CDR3 has 13 amino acids, counting both end residues. In germline, CDR1 is SGHVT, CDR2 SQSDAQ. The CDR3: CASSLGGLAGGRI.

Worth noting for this clonotype: As the CDR3 is not closed by the conserved phenylalanine or tryptophan, this likely results from a read error. V usage is TRBV7-2 and J usage is TRBJ2-1; 8 bases are a match to TRBD2. The CDR3 sequence is 16 residues long. CDR1 SGHTA and CDR2 FQGNSA come from the germline V gene. Germline trimming cut 7 bases from V and 5 bases from J; bases unmatched to any gene: 13. The CDR3 bases are TGTGCCAGCACCCGACAGGTAGCGGGGACACACAATGAGCAGTTCTCC. It translates to CASTRQVAGTHNEQFS.